Sequencing of this T cell receptor beta chain was carried out in a study of blood T cell repertoires in COVID-19. Study at large: The cDNA or gDNA used as material had been derived from T cells, B-cell-depleted T cells, or PBMCs.

V dropped 6 bases and J dropped 0 bases, with 12 bases sitting between them. The CDR3 runs 15 residues. Germline-derived CDR1 and CDR2 are MDHEN and SYDVKM. Sequencing was performed with immunoSEQ multiplex PCR; in TCRdb, only in-frame clones are kept and a portion is missing. This table has more than 200,000 clones, more than 75% appearing once. The TCR comes from a woman in her sixties with COVID-19, enrolled during active disease. This chain connects TRBV28 to TRBJ1-3; D ambiguous. Source material: peripheral blood. The DNA of the CDR3 is TGTGCCAGCAGCCATACACGGAGCTCTGGAAACACCATATATTTT. Protein sequence: CASSHTRSSGNTIYF.